This T cell receptor beta chain was captured in a study of blood T cell repertoires in COVID-19. As for the study in general: The study drew acute and convalescent COVID-19 samples from the United States, Italy and Spain.

Methods used by the authors: Estimates of nucleated cell counts were drawn from the amplification of reference gene primers. Sequenced by immunoSEQ multiplex PCR; TCRdb stores in-frame clones only, minus some. That table is the source of V, J and clone size, and D and trimming were worked out from the DNA. This table has roughly 400,000 clones, 85% to 90% appearing once. The germline gives CDR1 WNHNN, CDR2 SYGVQD (reference sequence). The CDR3 spans 14 residues. V gave up 0 bases and J gave up 3 bases; unmatched junction bases: 0. Participants' own reports of clinical history determined their cohort assignment. Two consecutive negative NP/OP PCR tests, clearance, or resolved symptoms defined Cohort 3 recovery.

Source material: PBMCs or T cells enriched from blood (not recorded which). The receptor was derived from a woman under 40 who had recovered from COVID-19. This sequence joins TRBV10-1 and TRBJ2-7; 9 positions match TRBD1. The DNA for the CDR3 is TGCGCCAGCAGTGAGTCGACAGGGGGCTACGAGCAGTACTTC. Translation: CASSESTGGYEQYF.